The source of this TCR beta chain is a study of technical replicates of blood from several donors. Using immunoSEQ multiplex PCR, the repertoire was profiled, and TCRdb retains in-frame clones only, with some absent. The repertoire holds about 62,000 clones, 70% to 90% seen once, with roughly 5.6% in the top ten. What was sequenced was PBMCs. The TCR was taken from a human donor in good health. Some clones in this sample may be carry-over from other donors' samples.

The CDR3 DNA reads as TGTGCCAGCACCAGACAGGGCCAAACCTACGAGCAGTACTTC. This sequence encodes CASTRQGQTYEQYF. V usage is TRBV5-6 and J usage is TRBJ2-7; TRBD1 matches at 7 bases. This CDR3 has 14 amino acids. Unmatched junction bases numbered 8, after V lost 6 bases and J lost 2 bases. CDR1 and CDR2 (germline): SGHDT, YYEEEE.